The 17 T cell receptor beta chains below all came from one sample that was sequenced in a study of blood T cell repertoires in COVID-19. Profiled with immunoSEQ multiplex PCR; TCRdb holds only in-frame clones, not every one. The sample has about 56,000 clones, around 84% seen once. The sample taken for sequencing was peripheral blood. The receptors shown here come from a woman over 75 with acute or convalescent COVID-19.

The chain is built from TRBV5-6 and TRBJ1-2; D possibly corresponds to TRBD1 (5 bases). The V gene's germline CDR1 is SGHDT and CDR2 YYEEEE. This CDR3 is 13 amino acids long. Trimming stripped 0 bases from V and 7 bases from J, with 10 bases between. The CDR3 spells CASSLDRSPGYTF. CDR3 DNA sequence: TGTGCCAGCAGCTTGGACAGGTCCCCTGGCTACACCTTC.

This chain uses TRBV6-5 with TRBJ2-5, with D perhaps matching TRBD1 (6 bases). Between the trimmed V and J ends, which lost 4 bases and 2 bases, there was a span of 11 bases. Germline assignment: CDR1 MNHEY and CDR2 SVGAGI. The CDR3 totals 14 residues. The CDR3 is CASSSGQTQETQYF. DNA for the CDR3: TGTGCCAGCAGTTCCGGACAGACACAAGAGACCCAGTACTTC.

The chain employs TRBV27 and TRBJ1-5, with 7 nucleotides matching TRBD1. The CDR3 totals 15 residues. V shed 5 bases and J 0 bases; nucleotides not matched to a gene: 4. Germline-derived CDR1 and CDR2 are MNHEY and SMNVEV (reference sequence). CDR3 DNA: TGTGCCAGCAGTAATGGACAGGTTAGCAATCAGCCCCAGCATTTT. It yields the protein CASSNGQVSNQPQHF.

The V gene is TRBV9, the J gene TRBJ2-1; 7 bases map to TRBD2. The V segment lost 2 bases and the J segment 4 bases; nucleotides outside the gene matches: 9. The CDR3 length is 16 residues. Germline V gives CDR1 SGDLS, CDR2 YYNGEE. The CDR3 sequence is CASSVSLALEYNEQFF. The CDR3 DNA follows: TGTGCCAGCAGCGTCTCACTAGCGCTTGAGTACAATGAGCAGTTCTTC.

The chain links TRBV2 to TRBJ2-3, with 8 bases aligning to TRBD2. V was pared by 6 bases and J by 4 bases, with 12 bases of the junction left unmatched. The CDR3 sequence is 16 residues long. The germline CDR1 and CDR2 sequences are SNHLY and FYNNEI. Written as DNA, the CDR3 is TGTGCCAGCAGGTTAACCGGGACTAGGAGCGCAGATACGCAGTATTTT. The encoded protein is CASRLTGTRSADTQYF.

This chain joins TRBV6-5 and TRBJ1-5; 7 nucleotides match TRBD1. The CDR3 has 16 amino acids. Trimming at V came to 3 bases and at J to 0 bases, leaving 5 bases not matched to a gene. Looked up from germline, CDR1 is MNHEY and CDR2 is SVGAGI. The CDR3 here is CASSYYGTVSNQPQHF. Here the CDR3 DNA reads TGTGCCAGCAGTTATTACGGGACAGTTAGCAATCAGCCCCAGCATTTT.

This chain links TRBV10-1 with TRBJ2-5, with D maybe TRBD1 (6 bases). The CDR3 runs 15 residues. Germline lookup yields CDR1 WNHNN and CDR2 SYGVQD (reference sequence). Deletions cut 9 bases from V and 5 bases from J, with 22 bases between. The CDR3 here is CASPNRVGTSETQYF. The CDR3 DNA reads as TGCGCCAGTCCAAACAGGGTCGGTACCAGCGAGACCCAGTACTTC.

The CDR3 DNA follows: TGTGCCAGCAGCTTATCAGGGTACACAGATACGCAGTATTTT. Residues: CASSLSGYTDTQYF. The genes are TRBV13 and TRBJ2-3; perhaps TRBD1 as D (5 bases). From germline, CDR1 is PRHDT and CDR2 FYEKMQ (reference sequence). The CDR3 runs to 14 residues. The germline V and J ends were trimmed by 2 bases and 2 bases, with 8 bases remaining between them.

The rearrangement joins TRBV4-1 to TRBJ1-1; D not certain. The germline V gene has CDR1 MGHRA and CDR2 YSYEKL. The CDR3 totals 13 residues. Deletions cut 0 bases from V and 14 bases from J, with 16 bases between. Here the CDR3 DNA reads TGCGCCAGCAGCCAAGAATTGGGGAGCGGGAGCTTCTTT. It codes for CASSQELGSGSFF.

The chain uses TRBV5-1 and TRBJ1-2, with D perhaps TRBD1 (6 bases). Trimming removed 5 bases from V and 8 bases from J, with 16 bases in between. This CDR3 is 13 amino acids long. Germline CDR1 SGHRS, CDR2 YFSETQ. The DNA for the CDR3 is TGCGCCAGCAGACAGGACAGCCGAGCGGGCTACACCTTC. Its protein product is CASRQDSRAGYTF.

The rearrangement joins TRBV27 to TRBJ2-7; 9 bases are shared with TRBD2. The CDR3 spans 18 residues. Per the germline V gene, CDR1 is MNHEY and CDR2 is SMNVEV (reference sequence). Germline trimming cut 5 bases from V and 1 base from J; bases unmatched to any gene: 15. The chain's CDR3 is CASSRSPGLAKHSYEQYF. CDR3 bases: TGTGCCAGCAGTCGCTCGCCGGGACTAGCAAAACATTCCTACGAGCAGTACTTC.

The genes are TRBV5-6 and TRBJ1-1, with D possibly being TRBD1 (5 bases). This CDR3 is built from 16 residues. Trimming removed 3 bases at V and 6 bases at J, with 21 bases between. Germline V CDR1 and CDR2: SGHDT, YYEEEE. In DNA form, the CDR3 reads TGTGCCAGCAGCTCACCCAGGGAGGTGATTAGCGCTGAAGCTTTCTTT. Its protein product is CASSSPREVISAEAFF.

This clone has a single count. V gene TRBV2 combines with J gene TRBJ2-5; 11 bases are a match to TRBD2. V lost 1 base to trimming and J lost 3 bases; unmatched junction nucleotides: 4. Per the germline V gene, CDR1 is SNHLY and CDR2 is FYNNEI. The CDR3 consists of 16 residues. The CDR3 DNA reads as TGTGCCAGCAGTGAAGGCCTAGCGGGGGGAAAAGAGACCCAGTACTTC. Translated, it gives CASSEGLAGGKETQYF.

This chain uses TRBV18 with TRBJ1-1; perhaps TRBD1 as D (6 bases). CDR3 length: 15 residues. CDR1 and CDR2 from the germline V gene are KGHSH and LQKENI. V was clipped by 3 bases and J by 5 bases, with 16 bases between them. The CDR3 DNA follows: TGTGCCAGCTCACCGGACAGTTCGACTCTGACTGAAGCTTTCTTT. Protein: CASSPDSSTLTEAFF.

The sample holds a few counts of this clone. The chain joins TRBV10-1 to TRBJ2-7; 8 bases line up with TRBD1. CDR3 length equals 13 residues. Germline lookup yields CDR1 WNHNN and CDR2 SYGVQD (reference sequence). J was trimmed by 7 bases and V by 5 bases; bases with no gene match: 7. The CDR3 here is CASSLDRVDEQYF. Here the CDR3 DNA reads TGCGCCAGCAGTTTGGACAGGGTGGATGAGCAGTACTTC.

This sequence joins TRBV5-1 and TRBJ2-5; the match to TRBD2 covers 16 bases. The V gene end was trimmed by 4 bases and the J gene end by 5 bases; junction bases not matched to a gene: 8. The germline V gene encodes CDR1 SGHRS and CDR2 YFSETQ. The CDR3 consists of 17 residues. This chain's CDR3 is CASSPGLAGGVRETQYF. CDR3 nucleotides: TGCGCCAGCAGCCCGGGACTAGCGGGGGGGGTTCGCGAGACCCAGTACTTC.

V gene TRBV20-1 combines with J gene TRBJ1-5; D is ambiguous. The germline V gene has CDR1 DFQATT and CDR2 SNEGSKA (reference sequence). Trimming removed 3 bases at V and 2 bases at J, with 11 bases between. This CDR3 is 14 amino acids long. The CDR3 coding sequence is TGCAGTGCTAGTCTAGCCGGGGGCAATCAGCCCCAGCATTTT. Translation gives CSASLAGGNQPQHF.